The clone carrying this T cell receptor beta chain was seen ten or more times. The data derive from a study of T-cell reconstitution after alpha-beta-depleted transplantation in children. Unique molecular identifiers were incorporated when the TCRbeta library was constructed. TCRdb processed the PCR reads anew with MiXCR; each CDR3 protein has one entry. The table shows approximately 200,000 distinct CDR3 sequences, with 6.3% occurring only once. Sequenced material: PBMCs, taken before TCRalphabeta/CD19-depleted stem cell transplant. The receptor's source is a girl less than two years old with combined immunodeficiency, due to receive a stem cell transplant.

The CDR3 sequence is CASSDQGSYEQYF. As DNA, the CDR3 is TGTGCCAGCAGTGACCAGGGGTCCTACGAGCAGTACTTC. The chain joins TRBV2 to TRBJ2-7; possible D gene TRBD1, 6 bases. The CDR3 has 13 residues. Germline V lookup: CDR1 SNHLY, CDR2 FYNNEI. Trimming stripped 3 bases from V and 1 base from J, with 7 bases between. Supplemented by reference TRBV2 and TRBJ2-7, the full variable domain reads EPEVTQTPSHQVTQMGQEVILRCVPISNHLYFYWYRQILGQKVEFLVSFYNNEISEKSEIFDDQFSVERPDGSNFTLKIRSTKLEDSAMYFCASSDQGSYEQYFGPGTRLTVT.